This TCR beta chain was captured in a study of T cell responses to AZD1222 COVID-19 vaccine. There are 18 residues in the CDR3. The V end lost 0 bases, the J end lost 12 bases, and 27 bases lay between the germline ends. Germline V gives CDR1 MGHRA, CDR2 YSYEKL. Method: immunoSEQ multiplex PCR; TCRdb's copy keeps in-frame clones and lacks some. The sample lists tens of thousands of clones; less than 90% were seen once. The sequence derives from an adult who received the AZD1222 COVID-19 vaccine. The J gene is TRBJ2-1, the V gene TRBV4-1; D may be TRBD2 (7 bases). The starting material was peripheral blood, obtained 28 days after the second AZD1222 dose. The DNA for the CDR3 is TGCGCCAGCAGCCAAGAAGGTTCCCAGGGCGGGGGCCGCCAAAGGCAGTTCTTC. Encoded protein: CASSQEGSQGGGRQRQFF.